The 20 T cell receptor beta chains below were found in one sample sequenced in a study of identifying expanded T cells in peripheral blood. Data came from immunoSEQ multiplex PCR; TCRdb stores just in-frame clones and leaves some out. The data hold about 98,000 clones, with about 91% observed a single time. The sequenced sample consisted of blood. The receptors were sampled from a person aged 18 to 75 in good health.

Here the CDR3 DNA reads TGTGCCAGCCCAGAGGACACCTTCAAAAACATTCAGTACTTC. Protein sequence: CASPEDTFKNIQYF. V is TRBV6-1 and J is TRBJ2-4; TRBD1 is a possible D gene (5 bases). Looked up from germline, CDR1 is MNHNS and CDR2 is SASEGT. V lost 8 bases and J lost 3, with 14 bases in between. The CDR3 consists of 14 residues.

V gene TRBV2 combines with J gene TRBJ2-7; D possibly corresponds to TRBD1 (6 bases). V was cut by 11 bases and J by 4 bases, with 18 bases left in between. CDR1 SNHLY and CDR2 FYNNEI come from the germline V gene. The length of the CDR3 is 13 residues. CDR3 in DNA: TGTGCCGGGCAGAAGGGGGAACTTTACGAGCAGTACTTC. This sequence encodes CAGQKGELYEQYF.

The chain has TRBV7-8 and TRBJ2-7, with D possibly being TRBD1 or TRBD2 (5 bases each). V lost 5 bases to trimming and J lost 6 bases, with 17 bases between them. CDR3 length: 14 amino acids. Germline V lookup: CDR1 SGHVS, CDR2 FQNEAQ. The CDR3 protein is CASSEWDRGSEQYF. Written as DNA, the CDR3 is TGTGCCAGCAGCGAATGGGACCGCGGTAGCGAGCAGTACTTC.

The chain couples TRBV2 to TRBJ2-5; D may be TRBD1 (5 bases). Germline CDR1 SNHLY, CDR2 FYNNEI. V was cut by 6 bases and J by 5 bases, with 10 bases left in between. This CDR3 spans 12 amino acids. The CDR3 bases are TGTGCCAGCAGCAGGGTAGGCGAGACCCAGTACTTC. Translated: CASSRVGETQYF.

The V call is TRBV7-9, the J call TRBJ1-2; D might be TRBD1 (5 bases). Per the germline V gene, CDR1 is SEHNR and CDR2 is FQNEAQ (reference sequence). Trimming stripped 1 base from V and 2 bases from J, with 11 bases between. The CDR3 totals 15 residues. CDR3 sequence reads: CASSLGQGTNYGYTF. CDR3 nucleotides: TGTGCCAGCAGCTTAGGGCAGGGTACGAACTATGGCTACACCTTC.

The chain recombines TRBV7-8 with TRBJ2-2; no clear D gene. Germline V gives CDR1 SGHVS, CDR2 FQNEAQ. The CDR3 spans 13 residues. Trimming shortened V by 2 bases and J by 4 bases, and 5 bases separated the two germline ends. This CDR3 is CASSLTGTGELFF. As DNA, the CDR3 is TGTGCCAGCAGCTTAACCGGCACCGGGGAGCTGTTTTTT.

The rearrangement joins TRBV6-1 to TRBJ2-2; 7 bases match TRBD2. Germline CDR1 is MNHNS and CDR2 is SASEGT. The CDR3 contains 14 residues. V lost 7 bases and J lost 3; bases outside the gene matches: 5. CDR3 DNA: TGTGCCAGCAAGCGGGGTTGGGACACCGGGGAGCTGTTTTTT. It specifies CASKRGWDTGELFF.

J is TRBJ2-7 and V is TRBV10-3, with a possible D match to TRBD1 (6 bases). CDR1 and CDR2 (germline): ENHRY, SYGVKD. CDR3 length: 15 amino acids. Trimming left V 4 bases short and J 5 bases short, with 18 bases between. The CDR3 reads CAISGGLWASNEQYF. The CDR3 DNA reads as TGTGCCATCAGTGGGGGGCTTTGGGCTTCTAACGAGCAGTACTTC.

The rearrangement uses TRBV4-2 and TRBJ2-5; 13 bases map to TRBD2. V shed 1 base and J 2 bases; nucleotides not matched to a gene: 4. This CDR3 is built from 17 residues. Germline lookup yields CDR1 LGHNA and CDR2 YNFKEQ. The CDR3 sequence is CASSQGTSGGPQETQYF. As DNA, the CDR3 is TGTGCCAGCAGCCAAGGGACTAGCGGGGGTCCTCAAGAGACCCAGTACTTC.

The chain joins TRBV29-1 to TRBJ2-7; 8 positions match TRBD2. In germline, CDR1 is SQVTM, CDR2 ANQGSEA. The CDR3 totals 13 residues. Trimming cost V 6 bases and J 5 bases; bases outside gene matches: 9. The CDR3 reads CSVEPGGRHEQYF. CDR3 nucleotides: TGCAGCGTCGAACCGGGGGGGCGGCACGAGCAGTACTTC.

This chain links TRBV6-5 with TRBJ1-2; 7 bases fit TRBD1. Germline values: CDR1 MNHEY, CDR2 SVGAGI. Trimming at V came to 6 bases and at J to 2 bases, leaving 3 bases not matched to a gene. The CDR3 has 13 amino acids. CDR3 residues: CASRQGINYGYTF. CDR3 DNA sequence: TGTGCCAGCAGACAGGGGATCAACTATGGCTACACCTTC.

This clone has more than one count but fewer than ten. The rearrangement uses TRBV10-3 and TRBJ2-7; D ambiguous. Trimming left V 0 bases short and J 0 bases short, with 6 bases between. This CDR3 comprises 14 residues. Germline V gene data show CDR1 as ENHRY and CDR2 as SYGVKD. The DNA for the CDR3 is TGTGCCATCAGTGAGTCTGACTCCTCCTACGAGCAGTACTTC. This encodes CAISESDSSYEQYF.

About this clone itself: A junction end diverges from the germline sequence, so it may reflect a read error. The CDR3 DNA sequence: TGTGCCAGCAGTGAAGCGGATACGTTGGGGCAGGGTACTCTACTCTTC. It translates to CASSEADTLGQGTLLF. The chain is built from TRBV2 and TRBJ1-2, with D perhaps matching TRBD1 (5 bases). The CDR3 runs 16 residues. Germline values: CDR1 SNHLY, CDR2 FYNNEI.

This rearrangement joins TRBV27 to TRBJ2-7; either TRBD1 or TRBD2 may supply D (5 bases each). Germline V CDR1 and CDR2: MNHEY, SMNVEV (reference sequence). The CDR3 length is 14 residues. V lost 6 bases and J 4 bases, leaving 16 bases between the germline ends. CDR3 nucleotide sequence: TGTGCCAGCAGCTTTCAGGGACCAGGGTACGAGCAGTACTTC. It translates to CASSFQGPGYEQYF.

V is TRBV5-1 and J is TRBJ2-6; a possible D gene is TRBD2 (6 bases). Germline loops: CDR1 SGHRS, CDR2 YFSETQ. The CDR3 covers 17 residues. The V and J ends lost 5 bases and 0 bases respectively, with 15 bases between them. CDR3 region: CASREGGHLSGANVLTF. CDR3 DNA sequence: TGCGCCAGCAGAGAGGGAGGCCACCTCTCTGGGGCCAACGTCCTGACTTTC.

The chain uses TRBV25-1 and TRBJ2-5, with 8 nucleotides matching TRBD1. Germline CDR1 and CDR2: MGHDK and SYGVNS. CDR3 length: 16 amino acids. V lost 6 bases to trimming and J lost 2 bases; unmatched junction nucleotides: 11. The CDR3 DNA follows: TGTGCCAGCAGCCACACAGGGGGGACACGTCAAGAGACCCAGTACTTC. It specifies CASSHTGGTRQETQYF.

The chain joins TRBV6-1 to TRBJ2-3, with D unclear. V was trimmed by 8 bases and J by 2 bases, leaving 11 bases between them. Per the germline V gene, CDR1 is MNHNS and CDR2 is SASEGT. The CDR3 totals 13 residues. The CDR3, as DNA: TGTGCCAGCCTCAAAACTCCCACAGATACGCAGTATTTT. Residues: CASLKTPTDTQYF.

The chain combines TRBV13 with TRBJ1-3; no firm D call. V lost 3 bases to trimming and J lost 6 bases, with 6 bases between them. Germline CDR1 is PRHDT and CDR2 is FYEKMQ (reference sequence). CDR3 length: 12 residues. The CDR3 here is CASSLAQNTIYF. DNA for the CDR3: TGTGCCAGCAGCTTGGCACAAAACACCATATATTTT. Based on the CDR3 plus reference TRBV13 and TRBJ1-3, the full variable domain is AAGVIQSPRHLIKEKRETATLKCYPIPRHDTVYWYQQGPGQDPQFLISFYEKMQSDKGSIPDRFSAQQFSDYHSELNMSSLELGDSALYFCASSLAQNTIYFGEGSWLTVV.

The chain carries TRBV28 and TRBJ2-7; D remains unclear. Germline V gives CDR1 MDHEN, CDR2 SYDVKM. V shed 9 bases and J shed 2 bases, with 11 bases lying between them. This CDR3 is built from 12 residues. The CDR3: CASGIIAYEQYF. CDR3 bases: TGTGCCAGTGGCATTATAGCCTACGAGCAGTACTTC.

The J gene is TRBJ2-5, the V gene TRBV27, with D maybe TRBD1 (6 bases). The germline V gene has CDR1 MNHEY and CDR2 SMNVEV (reference sequence). The V end lost 4 bases, the J end lost 2 bases, and 14 bases lay between the germline ends. The CDR3 runs 15 residues. This chain's CDR3 is CASSSFPGQQETQYF. The CDR3 DNA reads as TGTGCCAGCAGTTCCTTCCCCGGACAGCAAGAGACCCAGTACTTC.